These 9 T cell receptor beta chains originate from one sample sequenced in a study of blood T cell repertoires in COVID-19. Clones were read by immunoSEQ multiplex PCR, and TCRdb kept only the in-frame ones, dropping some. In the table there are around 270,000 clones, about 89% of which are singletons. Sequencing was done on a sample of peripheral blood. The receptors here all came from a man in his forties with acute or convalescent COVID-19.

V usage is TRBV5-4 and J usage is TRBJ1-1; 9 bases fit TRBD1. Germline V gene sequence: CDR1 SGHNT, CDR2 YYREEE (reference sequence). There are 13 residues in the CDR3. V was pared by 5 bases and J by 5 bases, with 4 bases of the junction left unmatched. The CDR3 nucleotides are TGTGCCAGCAGTCCTGACAGGGGGACTGAAGCTTTCTTT. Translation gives CASSPDRGTEAFF. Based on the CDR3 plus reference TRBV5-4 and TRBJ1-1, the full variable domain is ETGVTQSPTHLIKTRGQQVTLRCSSQSGHNTVSWYQQALGQGPQFIFQYYREEENGRGNFPPRFSGLQFPNYSSELNVNALELDDSALYLCASSPDRGTEAFFGQGTRLTVV.

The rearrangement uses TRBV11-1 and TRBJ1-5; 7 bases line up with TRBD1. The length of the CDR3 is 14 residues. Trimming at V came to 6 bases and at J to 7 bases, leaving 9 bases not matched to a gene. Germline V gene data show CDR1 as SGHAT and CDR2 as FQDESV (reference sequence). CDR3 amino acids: CASSLTGEGQPQHF. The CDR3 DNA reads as TGTGCCAGCAGTCTTACAGGGGAAGGCCAGCCCCAGCATTTT.

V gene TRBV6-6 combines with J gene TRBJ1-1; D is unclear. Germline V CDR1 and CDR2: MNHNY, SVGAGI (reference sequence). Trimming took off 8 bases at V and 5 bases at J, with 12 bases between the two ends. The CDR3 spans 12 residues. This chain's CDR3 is CASARRGTEAFF. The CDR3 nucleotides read TGTGCCAGCGCCAGGAGAGGGACTGAAGCTTTCTTT.

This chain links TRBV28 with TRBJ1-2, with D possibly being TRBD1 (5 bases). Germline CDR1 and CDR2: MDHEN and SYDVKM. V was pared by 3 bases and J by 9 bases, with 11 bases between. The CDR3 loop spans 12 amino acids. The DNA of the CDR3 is TGTGCCAGCAGTTTTGCAGGGACTAGCTACACCTTC. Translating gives CASSFAGTSYTF.

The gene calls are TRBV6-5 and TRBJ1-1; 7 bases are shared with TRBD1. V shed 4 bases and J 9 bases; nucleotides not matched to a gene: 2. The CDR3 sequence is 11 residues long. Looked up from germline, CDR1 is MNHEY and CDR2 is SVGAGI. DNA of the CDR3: TGTGCCAGCAGTTCGGGACAGAAAGCTTTCTTT. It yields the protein CASSSGQKAFF.

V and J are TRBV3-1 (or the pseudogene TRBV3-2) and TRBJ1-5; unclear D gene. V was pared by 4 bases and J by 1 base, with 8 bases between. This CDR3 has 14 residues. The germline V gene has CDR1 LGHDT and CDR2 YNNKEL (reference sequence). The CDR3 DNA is TGTGCCAGCAGCCTCCGTCAGAGCAATCAGCCCCAGCATTTT. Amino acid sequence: CASSLRQSNQPQHF.

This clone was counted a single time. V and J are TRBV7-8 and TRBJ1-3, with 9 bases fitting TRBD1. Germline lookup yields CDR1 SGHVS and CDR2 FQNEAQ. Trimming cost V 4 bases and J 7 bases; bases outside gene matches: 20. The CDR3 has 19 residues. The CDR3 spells CASSSVGSTGGSLGNTIYF. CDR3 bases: TGTGCCAGCAGCTCAGTAGGGTCGACAGGGGGAAGTCTCGGGAACACCATATATTTT.

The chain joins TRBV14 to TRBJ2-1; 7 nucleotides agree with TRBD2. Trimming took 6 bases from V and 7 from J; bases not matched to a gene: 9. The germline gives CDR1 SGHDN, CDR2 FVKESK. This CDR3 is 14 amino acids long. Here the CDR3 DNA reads TGTGCCAGCAGTGGGTCGGGACTAACTAATGAGCAGTTCTTC. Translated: CASSGSGLTNEQFF. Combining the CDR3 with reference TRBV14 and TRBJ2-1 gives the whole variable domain EAGVTQFPSHSVIEKGQTVTLRCDPISGHDNLYWYRRVMGKEIKFLLHFVKESKQDESGMPNNRFLAERTGGTYSTLKVQPAELEDSGVYFCASSGSGLTNEQFFGPGTRLTVL.

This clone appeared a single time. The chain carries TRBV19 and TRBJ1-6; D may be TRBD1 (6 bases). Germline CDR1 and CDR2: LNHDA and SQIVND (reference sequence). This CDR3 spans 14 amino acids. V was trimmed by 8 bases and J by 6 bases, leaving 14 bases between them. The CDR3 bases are TGTGCCAGTTCAGGGGAGAGAAGTAATTCACCCCTCCACTTT. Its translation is CASSGERSNSPLHF.